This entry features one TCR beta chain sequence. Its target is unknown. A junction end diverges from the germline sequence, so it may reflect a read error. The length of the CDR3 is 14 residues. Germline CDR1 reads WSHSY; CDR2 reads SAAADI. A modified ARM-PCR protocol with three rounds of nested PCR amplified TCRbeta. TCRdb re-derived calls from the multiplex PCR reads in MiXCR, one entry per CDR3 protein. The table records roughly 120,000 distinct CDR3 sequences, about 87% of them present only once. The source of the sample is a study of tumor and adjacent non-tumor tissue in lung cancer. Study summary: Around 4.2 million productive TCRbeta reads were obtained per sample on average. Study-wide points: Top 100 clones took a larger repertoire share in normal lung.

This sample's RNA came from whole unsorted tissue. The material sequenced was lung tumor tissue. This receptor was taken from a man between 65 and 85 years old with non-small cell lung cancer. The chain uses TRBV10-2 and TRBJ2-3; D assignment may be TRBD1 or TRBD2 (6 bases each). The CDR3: CAGSDRGRTDTQFF. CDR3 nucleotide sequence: TGCGCCGGCAGTGATCGGGGGCGCACAGATACACAGTTTTTT.